This T cell receptor (beta chain) is drawn from a study of shared clonotypes between healthy human individuals. A CD45RA-negative memory subset and a CD45RA+ naive subset were separated from the CD4+ cells. With regard to this clone: Antigen specificity is unknown.

Findings and caveats of the study: The study found about 5% of naive CD4 clonotypes shared across a few donors. Compared with memory subsets, naive subsets generally had larger estimated richness.

Trimming removed 3 bases from V and 8 bases from J; junction bases left unmatched: 5. In germline, CDR1 is SGHAT, CDR2 FQNNGV. The CDR3 is 14 amino acids. Assay: immunoSEQ multiplex PCR; the TCRdb copy retains only in-frame clones and omits some. The sample contains approximately 620,000 clones, 97% of which appear only once. The rearrangement uses TRBV11-2 and TRBJ2-2; TRBD1 matches at 8 bases. Material: naive CD4+ T cells sorted from blood. Specified subset: CD45RA+ positively selected. This clonotype was sampled from a woman in her twenties or thirties in good health. In DNA, the CDR3 is TGTGCCAGCAGCTTCGCAGGGGGCATAGGGGAGCTGTTTTTT. This sequence encodes CASSFAGGIGELFF. Looking up the rest from reference TRBV11-2 and TRBJ2-2 gives the full variable domain: EAGVAQSPRYKIIEKRQSVAFWCNPISGHATLYWYQQILGQGPKLLIQFQNNGVVDDSQLPKDRFSAERLKGVDSTLKIQPAKLEDSAVYLCASSFAGGIGELFFGEGSRLTVL.